The 32 T cell receptor beta chains presented below share a single source sample, sequenced in a study of blood T cells in healthy people across ages. The second PCR ran roughly 6 to 12 cycles with a sample-barcoded 5' primer and J-beta primers. Each CDR3 protein is one row after TCRdb ran MiXCR on the 5' RACE reads. The profile shows fewer than 900,000 distinct CDR3 sequences, under 40% of them singletons. Material: blood. The receptors originated from a man aged 18 to 29 in good health.

The CDR3 spells CASSRPIDRGDTGELFF. CDR3 nucleotides: TGTGCCAGCAGCCGCCCCATTGACAGGGGTGACACCGGGGAGCTGTTTTTT. The chain links TRBV7-2 to TRBJ2-2; 8 nucleotides match TRBD1. V dropped 5 bases and J dropped 3; count of bases not matched to a gene: 11. Germline values: CDR1 SGHTA, CDR2 FQGNSA. This CDR3 spans 17 amino acids. Full variable domain (rest looked up from reference TRBV7-2 and TRBJ2-2): GAGVSQSPSNKVTEKGKDVELRCDPISGHTALYWYRQSLGQGLEFLIYFQGNSAPDKSGLPSDRFSAERTGGSVSTLTIQRTQQEDSAVYLCASSRPIDRGDTGELFFGEGSRLTVL.

The chain combines TRBV12-3 or TRBV12-4 with TRBJ2-5, with TRBD2 matching over 12 bases. J lost 5 bases, V lost 2 bases, and 6 bases had no gene match. CDR3 length: 16 amino acids. CDR3 DNA sequence: TGTGCCAGCAGTTTACGAGCTAGCGGGAGGGGGGAGACCCAGTACTTC. Translated: CASSLRASGRGETQYF.

The rearrangement joins TRBV13 to TRBJ2-7; 8 nucleotides agree with TRBD1. Unmatched junction bases numbered 7, after V lost 4 bases and J lost 2 bases. Germline V gene sequence: CDR1 PRHDT, CDR2 FYEKMQ (reference sequence). The CDR3 runs 15 residues. The CDR3 nucleotides read TGTGCCAGCAGCTCATCCGGGACAGGAACCTACGAGCAGTACTTC. Its protein product is CASSSSGTGTYEQYF. Full variable domain (missing parts from reference TRBV13 and TRBJ2-7): AAGVIQSPRHLIKEKRETATLKCYPIPRHDTVYWYQQGPGQDPQFLISFYEKMQSDKGSIPDRFSAQQFSDYHSELNMSSLELGDSALYFCASSSSGTGTYEQYFGPGTRLTVT.

Note on this clonotype: At one end the junction does not follow the germline gene, possibly because of a read error. The genes are TRBV5-1 and TRBJ2-6; TRBD1 matches 9 bases. CDR1 is SGHRS, CDR2 YFSETQ, per germline. CDR3 length: 17 amino acids. DNA for the CDR3: TGCGCCAGCAGCTCGGACAGGGGAGGTTCTGGGACCAACGTCCTGACTTTC. Encoded protein: CASSSDRGGSGTNVLTF.

The V call is TRBV4-3, the J call TRBJ1-3; D not certain. With 0 bases removed from V and 0 bases from J, the gap between germline ends came to 9 bases. Germline V lookup: CDR1 LGHNA, CDR2 YSLEER. This CDR3 spans 16 amino acids. CDR3 sequence (DNA): TGCGCCAGCAGCCAAGATAGTAAGAGCTCTGGAAACACCATATATTTT. Its protein product is CASSQDSKSSGNTIYF.

In the case of this clonotype: A much bigger clone sits one base away, suggesting this may be a read error. V usage is TRBV4-1 and J usage is TRBJ1-1, with a weak D call TRBD1 (6 bases). Germline CDR1 reads MGHRA; CDR2 reads YSYEKL. V was shortened by 1 base and J by 5 bases, with 20 bases between the two germline ends. The CDR3 is made up of 17 amino acids. The CDR3 sequence is CASSQGVGGARGTEAFF. Written as DNA, the CDR3 is TGCGCCAGCAGCCAAGGTGTAGGGGGGGCGCGGGGGACTGAAGCTTTCTTT.

The chain uses TRBV12-3 or TRBV12-4 and TRBJ1-2; a possible D gene is TRBD1 (5 bases). There are 13 residues in the CDR3. V dropped 7 bases and J dropped 4 bases, with 13 bases sitting between them. The CDR3 DNA follows: TGTGCCAGCATCCCCGCGGGGCCCTATGGCTACACCTTC. Translation: CASIPAGPYGYTF.

The genes are TRBV3-1 and TRBJ2-1; D may be TRBD1 (5 bases). V dropped 5 bases and J dropped 7 bases, with 12 bases sitting between them. In germline, CDR1 is LGHDT, CDR2 YNNKEL (reference sequence). This CDR3 comprises 13 residues. The CDR3 is CASSFIKGNEQFF. The CDR3 nucleotides read TGTGCCAGCAGCTTTATAAAGGGGAATGAGCAGTTCTTC.

This clonotype was seen repeatedly, ten times or more. This chain uses TRBV12-3 or TRBV12-4 with TRBJ2-3; maybe TRBD1 (5 bases). The V and J ends lost 5 bases and 0 bases respectively, with 12 bases between them. The length of the CDR3 is 15 residues. As DNA, the CDR3 is TGTGCCAGCAGTAGGGGCGACTCTAGCACAGATACGCAGTATTTT. Encoded protein: CASSRGDSSTDTQYF.

This chain links TRBV5-5 with TRBJ1-2, with a possible D match to TRBD1 (5 bases). CDR1 is SGHKS, CDR2 YYEKEE, per germline (reference sequence). Trimming cost V 0 bases and J 8 bases, with 20 bases left between them. This CDR3 is built from 16 residues. The CDR3: CASSLVQGPGARGYTF. CDR3 nucleotides: TGTGCCAGCAGCTTGGTGCAGGGACCAGGAGCGAGGGGCTACACCTTC.

This clonotype was found a few times. The chain joins TRBV14 to TRBJ2-1, with TRBD2 identical over 11 bases. Looked up from germline, CDR1 is SGHDN and CDR2 is FVKESK. The CDR3 contains 16 residues. V shed 2 bases, J shed 6 bases, and the junction held 6 bases outside the gene matches. The DNA for the CDR3 is TGTGCCAGCAGCCAATTAGCGGGGGGGCCGGGCAATGAGCAGTTCTTC. It yields the protein CASSQLAGGPGNEQFF.

The sample holds a few counts of this clonotype. The J gene is TRBJ2-3, the V gene TRBV10-3; a possible D gene is TRBD2 (6 bases). The CDR3 sequence is 15 residues long. From germline, CDR1 is ENHRY and CDR2 SYGVKD. V was shortened by 1 base and J by 5 bases, with 13 bases between the two germline ends. The CDR3 loop reads CAISEYSQAGDTQYF. As DNA, the CDR3 is TGTGCCATCAGTGAGTACAGCCAAGCGGGAGATACGCAGTATTTT.

The chain employs TRBV6-6 and TRBJ1-2; 9 bases fit TRBD1. Germline loops: CDR1 MNHNY, CDR2 SVGAGI (reference sequence). The CDR3 length is 14 residues. V dropped 5 bases and J dropped 8; count of bases not matched to a gene: 9. CDR3 residues: CASSQGQGFGGYTF. Here the CDR3 DNA reads TGTGCCAGCAGTCAGGGACAGGGTTTTGGCGGCTACACCTTC.

This clonotype was counted a few times. The chain joins TRBV18 to TRBJ1-1, with 7 bases lining up with TRBD1. Trimming at V came to 3 bases and at J to 0 bases, leaving 7 bases not matched to a gene. CDR1 is KGHSH and CDR2 is LQKENI in the germline V gene. CDR3 length equals 16 residues. CDR3 nucleotides: TGTGCCAGCTCACCCCTGGGACAGTCGCTGAACACTGAAGCTTTCTTT. Its translation is CASSPLGQSLNTEAFF.

V usage is TRBV7-2 and J usage is TRBJ1-2; 7 nucleotides match TRBD1. Losses at the gene ends were 3 bases for V and 4 bases for J; bases not matched to a gene: 5. The CDR3 is made up of 14 amino acids. Germline values: CDR1 SGHTA, CDR2 FQGNSA. CDR3 protein: CASSLNSGGYGYTF. CDR3 nucleotides: TGTGCCAGCAGCTTGAATTCAGGGGGCTATGGCTACACCTTC.

This clonotype occurred many times. The chain combines TRBV20-1 with TRBJ2-1, with 11 bases identical to TRBD2. CDR1 is DFQATT, CDR2 SNEGSKA, per germline (reference sequence). The junction had 4 bases not matched to a gene; V was cut back by 0 bases and J by 3 bases. This CDR3 region has 16 residues. CDR3 DNA sequence: TGCAGTGCTAGAGACGTAGCGGGGGGGCACTACAATGAGCAGTTCTTC. Its protein product is CSARDVAGGHYNEQFF.

This clonotype was counted at least ten times. The chain has TRBV4-3 and TRBJ2-1; tentative D call: TRBD2 (6 bases). The CDR3 is made up of 16 amino acids. V lost 1 base and J 5 bases, leaving 15 bases between the germline ends. Germline V gene sequence: CDR1 LGHNA, CDR2 YSLEER. CDR3 DNA sequence: TGCGCCAGCAGCCAAGGTTCCCCGTGGGGGGACAATGAGCAGTTCTTC. Protein: CASSQGSPWGDNEQFF.

The chain uses TRBV10-3 and TRBJ2-7; 8 bases are a match to TRBD1. CDR1 is ENHRY and CDR2 is SYGVKD in the germline V gene. This CDR3 region has 14 residues. Unmatched junction bases numbered 3, after V lost 4 bases and J lost 1 base. In nucleotides, the CDR3 is TGTGCCATCAGTGGGGACAGGTTATCCTACGAGCAGTACTTC. It specifies CAISGDRLSYEQYF.

This clonotype was seen a handful of times. The chain carries TRBV4-1 and TRBJ2-1, with D maybe TRBD1 (6 bases). The CDR3 contains 15 residues. Trimming pared 4 bases from V and 3 bases from J, leaving 13 bases between. Germline CDR1 is MGHRA and CDR2 is YSYEKL. The CDR3 reads CASSLSRTDYNEQFF. DNA for the CDR3: TGCGCCAGCAGCCTAAGTCGGACAGACTACAATGAGCAGTTCTTC.

This clonotype was found a few times. The chain is built from TRBV14 and TRBJ1-1; no reliable D call. Germline V gene data show CDR1 as SGHDN and CDR2 as FVKESK. The ends were cut back, 2 bases at V and 11 bases at J, with 12 bases in the middle. The CDR3 extends over 12 amino acids. The CDR3 region has the DNA TGTGCCAGCAGCCAACTCCGGGCAAAGGCTTTCTTT. Its translation: CASSQLRAKAFF.

This clonotype was detected only a few times. V usage is TRBV27 and J usage is TRBJ2-1; TRBD1 matches 8 bases. CDR3 length equals 13 residues. The V gene end was trimmed by 5 bases and the J gene end by 10 bases; junction bases not matched to a gene: 7. Per germline, CDR1 MNHEY and CDR2 SMNVEV (reference sequence). CDR3 amino acids: CASSQTGGREQFF. As DNA, the CDR3 is TGTGCCAGCAGTCAAACAGGGGGACGGGAGCAGTTCTTC.

This rearrangement joins TRBV3-1 to TRBJ1-6; D is unclear. There are 12 residues in the CDR3. In germline, CDR1 is LGHDT, CDR2 YNNKEL (reference sequence). V lost 1 base and J 10 bases, leaving 5 bases between the germline ends. CDR3 sequence (DNA): TGTGCCAGCAGCCAAGGCGCCTCACCCCTCCACTTT. It codes for CASSQGASPLHF. Looking up the rest from reference TRBV3-1 and TRBJ1-6 gives the full variable domain: DTAVSQTPKYLVTQMGNDKSIKCEQNLGHDTMYWYKQDSKKFLKIMFSYNNKELIINETVPNRFSPKSPDKAHLNLHINSLELGDSAVYFCASSQGASPLHFGNGTRLTVT.

This clonotype was seen more than once but under ten times. The chain has TRBV7-2 and TRBJ2-2; D may be TRBD2 (5 bases). From germline, CDR1 is SGHTA and CDR2 FQGNSA. The CDR3 is made up of 15 amino acids. V lost 5 bases, J lost 7 bases, and 17 bases lay in between. DNA of the CDR3: TGTGCCAGCAGCACACCGGGGATATGGAGCGGGGAGCTGTTTTTT. It yields the protein CASSTPGIWSGELFF.

J is TRBJ2-7 and V is TRBV5-1, with 12 nucleotides matching TRBD1. The CDR3 has 17 residues. J gave up 12 bases and V 0 bases, and 16 bases lay outside the gene matches. The germline CDR1 and CDR2 sequences are SGHRS and YFSETQ. CDR3 in DNA: TGCGCCAGCAGCTTGGTAACCGGGACAGGGGGCGAACGTCTGCGGTACTTC. This translates into CASSLVTGTGGERLRYF.

This clonotype was seen at least ten times. This chain uses TRBV20-1 with TRBJ1-2; D may be TRBD1 (6 bases). V lost 2 bases to trimming and J lost 4 bases, with 17 bases between them. This CDR3 is built from 15 residues. Germline CDR1 and CDR2: DFQATT and SNEGSKA (reference sequence). Here the CDR3 reads CSARPDQGPLYGYTF. Here the CDR3 DNA reads TGCAGTGCTAGACCAGACCAGGGGCCCCTCTATGGCTACACCTTC.

This clonotype was counted between two and nine times. The V and J genes are TRBV6-5 and TRBJ1-4; the D is unclear. V was clipped by 0 bases and J by 5 bases, with 13 bases between them. The CDR3 sequence is 16 residues long. The germline CDR1 and CDR2 sequences are MNHEY and SVGAGI. This CDR3 is CASSYSLTGRNEKLFF. The CDR3 DNA reads as TGTGCCAGCAGTTACTCGTTAACGGGAAGGAATGAAAAACTGTTTTTT.

This clonotype was detected a few times. The V and J genes are TRBV7-9 and TRBJ1-2, with D perhaps matching TRBD1 (5 bases). This CDR3 region has 15 residues. Per germline, CDR1 SEHNR and CDR2 FQNEAQ (reference sequence). The V end was cut by 6 bases, the J end by 3 bases, with 17 bases between. The CDR3, as DNA: TGTGCCAGCAGGACAGACTCACTAGTAGACTATGGCTACACCTTC. Protein: CASRTDSLVDYGYTF.

The chain links TRBV12-5 to TRBJ1-4; 11 bases are a match to TRBD1. The CDR3 runs 15 residues. Germline V CDR1 and CDR2: LGHNT, FRNRAP. V was clipped by 5 bases and J by 10 bases; unmatched bases: 9. The CDR3 loop is CASGPRTGGVGKLFF. The CDR3 DNA reads TGTGCTAGTGGTCCCCGGACAGGGGGCGTTGGAAAACTGTTTTTT.

The chain has TRBV7-9 and TRBJ2-3; no clear D gene. The V end was cut by 7 bases, the J end by 2 bases, with 13 bases between. The CDR3 covers 14 residues. Germline V gene lookup returns CDR1 SEHNR and CDR2 FQNEAQ (reference sequence). CDR3 sequence reads: CASTAPSITDTQYF. CDR3 nucleotide sequence: TGTGCCAGCACCGCCCCTTCAATCACAGATACGCAGTATTTT.

This chain connects TRBV29-1 to TRBJ2-3, with D tentatively TRBD1 (5 bases). The V gene's germline CDR1 is SQVTM and CDR2 ANQGSEA. CDR3 length equals 11 residues. Trimming removed 7 bases from V and 14 bases from J, with 19 bases in between. CDR3 amino acids: CSADSNRYAYF. The CDR3 DNA sequence: TGCAGCGCCGACAGCAACAGATACGCGTATTTT.

The rearrangement uses TRBV20-1 and TRBJ2-1; 9 bases match TRBD1. The J segment lost 6 bases and the V segment lost 5 bases, leaving 8 bases of the junction unmatched. The CDR3 sequence is 14 residues long. Germline V gene sequence: CDR1 DFQATT, CDR2 SNEGSKA (reference sequence). The CDR3 bases are TGCAGTGCTTGGGACAGGGTGACTGGCAATGAGCAGTTCTTC. This translates into CSAWDRVTGNEQFF.

This clonotype was detected a few times. CDR3 nucleotide sequence: TGTGCCATCAGCCCCCAGATCGGGGCAGGAAACACCATATATTTT. It encodes CAISPQIGAGNTIYF. This chain joins TRBV10-3 and TRBJ1-3; possibly TRBD1 for D (5 bases). Germline V gives CDR1 ENHRY, CDR2 SYGVKD. V dropped 6 bases and J dropped 4 bases, with 16 bases sitting between them. The CDR3 loop spans 15 amino acids.